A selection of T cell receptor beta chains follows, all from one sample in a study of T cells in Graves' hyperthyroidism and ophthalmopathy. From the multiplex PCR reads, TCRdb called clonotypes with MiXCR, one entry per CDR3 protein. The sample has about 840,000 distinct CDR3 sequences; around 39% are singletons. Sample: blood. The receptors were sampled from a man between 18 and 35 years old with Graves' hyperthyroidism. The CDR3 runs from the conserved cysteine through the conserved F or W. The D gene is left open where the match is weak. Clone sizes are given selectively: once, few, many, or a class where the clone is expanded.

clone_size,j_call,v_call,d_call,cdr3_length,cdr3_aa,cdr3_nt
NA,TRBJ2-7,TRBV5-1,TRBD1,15,CASSSGTGGTYEQYF,TGCGCCAGCAGCTCGGGGACAGGGGGGACCTACGAGCAGTACTTC
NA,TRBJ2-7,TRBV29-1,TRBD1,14,CSVAGTGADYEQYF,TGCAGCGTCGCCGGGACAGGGGCGGACTACGAGCAGTACTTC
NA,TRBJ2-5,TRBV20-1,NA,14,CSARFGEVPGTQYF,TGCAGTGCTAGATTCGGGGAGGTGCCCGGGACCCAGTACTTC
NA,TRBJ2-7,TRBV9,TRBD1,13,CASSVAWTGGQYF,TGTGCCAGCAGCGTAGCCTGGACAGGGGGGCAGTACTTC
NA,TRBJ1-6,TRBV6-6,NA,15,CASRNTDPGLSPLHF,TGTGCCAGCAGGAACACCGATCCCGGGCTTTCACCCCTCCACTTT
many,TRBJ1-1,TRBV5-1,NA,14,CASSLEGAHTEAFF,TGCGCCAGCAGCTTGGAAGGGGCGCACACTGAAGCTTTCTTT
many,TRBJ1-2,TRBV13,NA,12,CASSPQVYGYTF,TGTGCCAGCAGCCCACAGGTCTATGGCTACACCTTC
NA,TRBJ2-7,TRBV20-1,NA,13,CSASSNRAYEQYF,TGCAGTGCTAGTAGTAACAGAGCCTACGAGCAGTACTTC
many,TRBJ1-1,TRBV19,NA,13,CASSPGTPVEAFF,TGTGCCAGTAGCCCGGGCACCCCAGTTGAAGCTTTCTTT
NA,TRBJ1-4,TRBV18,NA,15,CASSPLSEEVEKLFF,TGTGCCAGCTCACCCTTATCGGAGGAGGTCGAAAAACTGTTTTTT
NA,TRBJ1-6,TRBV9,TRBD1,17,CASSQGGFWGVNSPLHF,TGTGCCAGCAGCCAGGGGGGCTTTTGGGGGGTGAATTCACCCCTCCACTTT
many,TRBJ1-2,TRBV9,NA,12,CASSVVQGGYTF,TGTGCCAGCAGCGTAGTGCAGGGGGGCTACACCTTC
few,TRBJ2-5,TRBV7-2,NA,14,CASSLTEGVETQYF,TGTGCCAGCAGCTTAACTGAGGGTGTGGAGACCCAGTACTTC
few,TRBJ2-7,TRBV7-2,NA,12,CASSPETPEQYF,TGTGCCAGCAGCCCCGAGACTCCCGAGCAGTACTTC
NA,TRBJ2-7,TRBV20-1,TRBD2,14,CSAGLARRSYEQYF,TGCAGTGCCGGACTAGCGCGACGATCCTACGAGCAGTACTTC
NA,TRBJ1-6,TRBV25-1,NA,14,CASRATWQNSPLHF,TGTGCCAGCAGGGCGACATGGCAGAATTCACCCCTCCACTTT
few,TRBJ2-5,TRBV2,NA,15,CASSDLGALAETQYF,TGTGCCAGCAGTGATCTGGGGGCGCTTGCTGAGACCCAGTACTTC
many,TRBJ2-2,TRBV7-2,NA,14,CASSSHRDTGELFF,TGTGCCAGCAGCTCTCACAGGGATACCGGGGAGCTGTTTTTT
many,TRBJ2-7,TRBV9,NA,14,CASSEMTGPYEQYF,TGTGCCAGCAGCGAGATGACAGGTCCCTACGAGCAGTACTTC
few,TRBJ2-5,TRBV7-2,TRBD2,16,CASSKAGGAPQETQYF,TGTGCCAGCAGCAAAGCGGGGGGGGCCCCGCAAGAGACCCAGTACTTC
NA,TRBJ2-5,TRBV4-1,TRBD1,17,CASSQEGTGDLRETQYF,TGCGCCAGCAGCCAAGAGGGGACAGGGGACCTTCGAGAGACCCAGTACTTC
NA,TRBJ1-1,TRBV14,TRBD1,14,CANPTGGWCSEAFF,TGTGCCAACCCAACAGGGGGGTGGTGTTCCGAAGCTTTCTTT
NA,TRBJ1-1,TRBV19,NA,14,CASSPRQANTEAFF,TGTGCCAGTAGTCCCCGGCAGGCAAACACTGAAGCTTTCTTT
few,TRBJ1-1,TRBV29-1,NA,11,CASTAGPEAFF,TGTGCCAGCACCGCGGGCCCTGAAGCTTTCTTT
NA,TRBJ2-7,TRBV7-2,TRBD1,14,CASSPQGVMDEQYF,TGCGCCAGCAGCCCACAGGGGGTCATGGACGAGCAGTACTTC
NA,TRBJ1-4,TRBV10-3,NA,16,CAISESTGRGSEKLFF,TGTGCCATCAGTGAGTCGACCGGGAGGGGAAGTGAAAAACTGTTTTTT
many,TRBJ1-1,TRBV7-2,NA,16,CASSLDRPGRNTEAFF,TGTGCCAGCAGCTTAGACAGGCCCGGCAGGAACACTGAAGCTTTCTTT